This T cell receptor beta chain is from a study of CD8+ T cells in alopecia areata. Per the germline V gene, CDR1 is SGHRS and CDR2 is YFSETQ. CDR3 size: 16 residues. V lost 4 bases, J lost 7 bases, and 9 bases stayed unmatched. As the sequencing template, cDNA was produced by extracting RNA and reverse transcribing it. Using immunoSEQ multiplex PCR, the repertoire was profiled, and TCRdb retains in-frame clones only, with some absent. This table has hundreds of thousands of clones, 65% to 70% appearing once. Remarks on this clone: The antigen remains undetermined.

Study outcomes and limitations: Clarity of TCR sharing across patients fell short of that in mice, possibly HLA-related.

The chain is built from TRBV5-1 and TRBJ1-5; 12 bases match TRBD1. The TCR sequence derives from a human donor with alopecia areata. Material: CD4+ T cells sorted from blood, obtained at week 0. In nucleotides, the CDR3 is TGCGCCAGCAGCCCCACCCCCGGGACAGGGGGCCAGCCCCAGCATTTT. This codes for CASSPTPGTGGQPQHF.